The present TCR beta chain was sequenced within a study of Graves' ophthalmopathy and Graves' hyperthyroidism. Germline CDR1 is DFQATT and CDR2 is SNEGSKA (reference sequence). The CDR3 consists of 16 residues. V trimming: 2 bases; J trimming: 4 bases; junction bases outside the gene matches: 13. The sequenced template was RNA, covering the TCR beta CDR3 region. RT-PCR with HTBI primers came first, then second-round multiplex PCR. TCRdb re-analysed the multiplex PCR reads in MiXCR, keeping a single row per CDR3 protein. Of 170,000 or so distinct CDR3 sequences in the sample, about two fifths were seen once. The study, taken as a whole, reports: A classifier, a 13-signature model, separated ophthalmopathy from stable hyperthyroidism with approximately 88% sensitivity and roughly 80% specificity.

This clonotype was seen many times. Its cognate antigen is unknown. This receptor was taken from a young man with Graves' ophthalmopathy. The chain is built from TRBV20-1 and TRBJ2-7; 8 bases agree with TRBD1. Input material: peripheral blood. CDR3 in DNA: TGCAGTGCTAGACCCTATGAGAGCAGGGGGCTTTACGAGCAGTACTTC. Its protein is CSARPYESRGLYEQYF.